These T cell receptor beta chains were read from a single sample in a study of yellow fever vaccine responses in identical twins. TCRdb analysed the RT-PCR reads with MiXCR anew, one entry per CDR3 protein. This table holds 4,500 to 7,000 distinct CDR3 sequences, about 69% found once. Source: T cells from blood (PBMCs), unsorted or a sorted subset (not recorded which), taken before or after yellow fever vaccination (not recorded which). These receptors all come from a young woman who received the yellow fever vaccine. CDR3s include the opening cysteine and the closing phenylalanine or tryptophan. Each record gives: D gene, clone size, V gene, J gene, CDR3 protein, CDR3 DNA. D genes are given only for firm matches. Size is stated for part of the rows, as once, few or many counts, or as a class when the clone is expanded.

d_call: .; clone_size: once; v_call: TRBV18; j_call: TRBJ2-5; cdr3_aa: CASSPVAPDPQETQYF; cdr3_nt: TGTGCCAGCTCACCGGTGGCACCAGACCCCCAAGAGACCCAGTACTTC
d_call: .; clone_size: .; v_call: TRBV13; j_call: TRBJ2-3; cdr3_aa: CASRLTTDTRYF; cdr3_nt: TGTGCCAGCAGACTAACCACAGATACGCGGTATTTT
d_call: .; clone_size: few; v_call: TRBV29-1; j_call: TRBJ2-5; cdr3_aa: CSARGETQYF; cdr3_nt: TGCAGCGCCCGAGGAGAGACCCAGTACTTC
d_call: TRBD2; clone_size: few; v_call: TRBV29-1; j_call: TRBJ2-1; cdr3_aa: CSVVIRSSGNGEQFF; cdr3_nt: TGCAGCGTTGTCATTCGGTCTAGCGGGAACGGTGAGCAGTTCTTC
d_call: .; clone_size: .; v_call: TRBV10-3; j_call: TRBJ2-7; cdr3_aa: CAISGREGLSEQYF; cdr3_nt: TGTGCCATCAGTGGGAGGGAAGGCTTGTCCGAGCAGTACTTC
d_call: .; clone_size: few; v_call: TRBV18; j_call: TRBJ2-5; cdr3_aa: CASSPPDRRETQYF; cdr3_nt: TGTGCCAGCTCACCACCTGATAGGAGGGAGACCCAGTACTTC
d_call: .; clone_size: .; v_call: TRBV20-1; j_call: TRBJ2-2; cdr3_aa: CSARDMGTGELFF; cdr3_nt: TGCAGTGCTAGAGATATGGGGACCGGGGAGCTGTTTTTT
d_call: TRBD2; clone_size: .; v_call: TRBV11-1; j_call: TRBJ2-5; cdr3_aa: CASSLRFGTSVTFEETQYF; cdr3_nt: TGTGCCAGCAGCTTAAGGTTCGGGACTAGCGTCACCTTTGAGGAGACCCAGTACTTC
d_call: TRBD1; clone_size: once; v_call: TRBV3-1; j_call: TRBJ2-4; cdr3_aa: CASSRGTGLAKNIQYF; cdr3_nt: TGTGCCAGCAGCCGGGGGACAGGCCTAGCCAAAAACATTCAGTACTTC
d_call: .; clone_size: .; v_call: TRBV29-1; j_call: TRBJ2-7; cdr3_aa: CSVARGRAYEQYF; cdr3_nt: TGCAGCGTTGCCAGGGGCAGAGCCTACGAGCAGTACTTC
d_call: .; clone_size: .; v_call: TRBV6-5; j_call: TRBJ2-2; cdr3_aa: CASSYYVTTPPGELFF; cdr3_nt: TGTGCCAGCAGTTACTACGTGACTACACCCCCCGGGGAGCTGTTTTTT
d_call: .; clone_size: .; v_call: TRBV10-3; j_call: TRBJ1-1; cdr3_aa: CAIRDWEGRNTEAFF; cdr3_nt: TGTGCCATCCGGGACTGGGAGGGAAGGAACACTGAAGCTTTCTTT